A selection of T cell receptor beta chains follows, all from one sample in a study of Graves' ophthalmopathy and Graves' hyperthyroidism. One entry per CDR3 protein results from TCRdb running MiXCR on the multiplex PCR reads. The profile shows 660,000 or so distinct CDR3 sequences, about 40% of them singletons. Sequences were obtained from peripheral blood. The receptors here all came from an adult man with Graves' ophthalmopathy. Both conserved end residues are part of each CDR3. D genes are given only for firm matches. Size is stated for part of the rows, as once, few or many counts, or as a class when the clone is expanded.

J: TRBJ2-7; V: TRBV2; D: -; size: many; CDR3: CASGAGQPGEQYF; DNA: TGTGCCAGCGGAGCCGGACAGCCGGGGGAGCAGTACTTC
J: TRBJ2-6; V: TRBV4-1; D: -; size: few; CDR3: CASSRATIQQGSGANVLTF; DNA: TGCGCCAGCAGCCGAGCTACCATCCAACAAGGTTCTGGGGCCAACGTCCTGACTTTC
J: TRBJ2-7; V: TRBV7-8; D: -; size: many; CDR3: CASSSNTAYEQYF; DNA: TGTGCCAGCAGCTCAAATACTGCCTACGAGCAGTACTTC
J: TRBJ1-2; V: TRBV10-3; D: -; size: -; CDR3: CAISSGGYTF; DNA: TGTGCCATCAGCTCGGGTGGCTACACCTTC
J: TRBJ1-1; V: TRBV12-3/TRBV12-4; D: -; size: many; CDR3: CASSRNREAFF; DNA: TGTGCCAGCAGTCGAAACAGGGAAGCTTTCTTT
J: TRBJ2-7; V: TRBV7-2; D: -; size: many; CDR3: CASSLVSLEQYF; DNA: TGTGCCAGCAGCTTAGTGTCACTCGAGCAGTACTTC
J: TRBJ1-1; V: TRBV2; D: -; size: many; CDR3: CASSPGTLLNTEAFF; DNA: TGTGCCAGCAGTCCCGGGACACTCCTGAACACTGAAGCTTTCTTT
J: TRBJ1-5; V: TRBV10-2; D: -; size: -; CDR3: CASTSLGGASQPQHF; DNA: TGCGCCAGCACGTCCTTAGGGGGGGCGAGTCAGCCCCAGCATTTT
J: TRBJ1-2; V: TRBV11-2; D: -; size: -; CDR3: CANRGPDGYTF; DNA: TGTGCGAATCGGGGGCCGGATGGCTACACCTTC
J: TRBJ1-4; V: TRBV19; D: -; size: -; CDR3: CASRNRAFNEKLFF; DNA: TGTGCCAGTAGAAACCGGGCCTTTAATGAAAAACTGTTTTTT
J: TRBJ1-2; V: TRBV20-1; D: -; size: -; CDR3: CSAVRGNRAIDGYTF; DNA: TGCAGTGCGGTAAGGGGTAACAGGGCTATTGATGGCTACACCTTC
J: TRBJ2-2; V: TRBV9; D: -; size: -; CDR3: CASKGTGGQNTGELFF; DNA: TGTGCCAGCAAGGGAACGGGGGGCCAGAACACCGGGGAGCTGTTTTTT
J: TRBJ2-7; V: TRBV7-8; D: -; size: -; CDR3: CASSSGEGTGEQYF; DNA: TGTGCCAGCAGCTCGGGCGAGGGGACCGGGGAGCAGTACTTC
J: TRBJ2-7; V: TRBV12-3/TRBV12-4; D: -; size: few; CDR3: CASSSRTPYEQYF; DNA: TGTGCCAGCAGTTCTAGGACCCCCTACGAGCAGTACTTC
J: TRBJ1-6; V: TRBV9; D: -; size: -; CDR3: CASSPGGRGDSPLHF; DNA: TGTGCCAGCAGCCCGGGGGGGAGAGGGGATTCACCCCTCCACTTT
J: TRBJ2-7; V: TRBV12-3/TRBV12-4; D: TRBD2; size: once; CDR3: CASTHSGSTYEQYF; DNA: TGTGCCAGCACCCATAGCGGGAGCACCTACGAGCAGTACTTC
J: TRBJ1-6; V: TRBV19; D: TRBD1; size: -; CDR3: CASRRQGGPLHF; DNA: TGTGCCAGTAGGCGACAGGGAGGGCCCCTCCACTTT
J: TRBJ1-2; V: TRBV25-1; D: -; size: -; CDR3: CASLGVGNYGYTF; DNA: TGTGCCAGCTTAGGGGTGGGCAACTATGGCTACACCTTC
J: TRBJ2-5; V: TRBV6-6; D: -; size: -; CDR3: CASSYSAGELETQYF; DNA: TGTGCCAGCAGTTACTCGGCAGGGGAATTGGAGACCCAGTACTTC
J: TRBJ2-5; V: TRBV5-6; D: -; size: few; CDR3: CASSRPDSQETQYF; DNA: TGTGCCAGCAGCCGACCAGACTCCCAAGAGACCCAGTACTTC
J: TRBJ2-5; V: TRBV5-1; D: -; size: many; CDR3: CASSLEFAETQYF; DNA: TGCGCCAGCAGCTTGGAGTTCGCAGAGACCCAGTACTTC
J: TRBJ2-2; V: TRBV29-1; D: -; size: -; CDR3: CSVERGLGLIGELFF; DNA: TGCAGCGTTGAAAGAGGATTGGGGTTAATCGGGGAGCTGTTTTTT
J: TRBJ2-3; V: TRBV25-1; D: -; size: -; CDR3: CASSSGFLTSTDTQYF; DNA: TGTGCCAGCAGCTCCGGGTTCTTGACTAGCACAGATACGCAGTATTTT
J: TRBJ2-7; V: TRBV6-5; D: TRBD1; size: few; CDR3: CASSLGRGLEQYF; DNA: TGTGCCAGCAGTTTAGGCAGGGGGCTTGAGCAGTACTTC
J: TRBJ1-2; V: TRBV7-2; D: -; size: many; CDR3: CASSSLPDDYGYTF; DNA: TGTGCCAGCAGCTCCCTCCCAGATGACTATGGCTACACCTTC
J: TRBJ1-1; V: TRBV7-2; D: -; size: -; CDR3: CASSSRVVTEAFF; DNA: TGTGCCAGCAGCTCTAGGGTGGTCACTGAAGCTTTCTTT
J: TRBJ2-2; V: TRBV9; D: TRBD2; size: -; CDR3: CASSVSSGSRYTGELFF; DNA: TGTGCCAGCAGCGTATCCAGCGGGAGTAGGTACACCGGGGAGCTGTTTTTT
J: TRBJ2-6; V: TRBV15; D: TRBD1; size: -; CDR3: CATSREGTGANVLTF; DNA: TGTGCCACCAGCAGAGAAGGAACAGGGGCCAACGTCCTGACCTTC
J: TRBJ1-5; V: TRBV29-1; D: TRBD1; size: few; CDR3: CSVVVSRGQGETQHF; DNA: TGCAGCGTTGTGGTCAGCAGGGGGCAAGGGGAGACCCAGCATTTT
J: TRBJ2-3; V: TRBV7-2; D: TRBD2; size: -; CDR3: CASSLRASGGARDTQYF; DNA: TGTGCCAGCAGCTTACGGGCTAGCGGGGGGGCGAGGGATACGCAGTATTTT
J: TRBJ1-2; V: TRBV18; D: -; size: -; CDR3: CASSPTTDYGYTF; DNA: TGTGCCAGCTCACCTACAACTGACTATGGCTACACCTTC
J: TRBJ2-2; V: TRBV7-6; D: TRBD1; size: few; CDR3: CASSSDRGHVGELFF; DNA: TGTGCCAGCAGCTCGGACAGGGGGCATGTCGGGGAGCTGTTTTTT
J: TRBJ1-1; V: TRBV7-2; D: -; size: -; CDR3: CASSVYRQNTEAFF; DNA: TGTGCCAGCAGCGTATACCGACAGAACACTGAAGCTTTCTTT
J: TRBJ2-5; V: TRBV2; D: TRBD2; size: -; CDR3: CASSPAGLEETQYF; DNA: TGTGCCAGCAGTCCGGCTGGACTAGAGGAGACCCAGTACTTC
J: TRBJ1-1; V: TRBV19; D: TRBD1; size: -; CDR3: CASSLPGQVFTEAFF; DNA: TGTGCCAGTAGTTTACCGGGACAGGTTTTTACTGAAGCTTTCTTT
J: TRBJ2-7; V: TRBV2; D: TRBD1; size: -; CDR3: CASSYFDRARGQYF; DNA: TGTGCCAGCAGTTACTTCGACAGGGCCCGGGGGCAGTACTTC
J: TRBJ2-2; V: TRBV7-9; D: TRBD2; size: -; CDR3: CASSSYTSGSYTGELFF; DNA: TGTGCCAGCAGCTCCTATACTAGCGGGAGTTACACCGGGGAGCTGTTTTTT
J: TRBJ2-7; V: TRBV29-1; D: -; size: -; CDR3: CSFRDEQYF; DNA: TGCAGCTTCAGGGACGAGCAGTACTTC
J: TRBJ1-3; V: TRBV19; D: -; size: few; CDR3: CARPGAATGNTIYF; DNA: TGTGCCAGACCGGGGGCCGCTACTGGAAACACCATATATTTT
J: TRBJ2-7; V: TRBV14; D: -; size: many; CDR3: CASSQGPALGMGEQYF; DNA: TGTGCCAGCAGCCAAGGGCCCGCCCTGGGGATGGGTGAGCAGTACTTC
J: TRBJ1-6; V: TRBV25-1; D: -; size: few; CDR3: CASSDGVRTLHF; DNA: TGTGCCAGCAGTGATGGCGTCCGAACCCTCCACTTT
J: TRBJ2-7; V: TRBV7-8; D: -; size: many; CDR3: CASSSQLGRAYEQYF; DNA: TGTGCCAGCAGCTCCCAACTAGGGCGGGCCTACGAGCAGTACTTC
J: TRBJ2-7; V: TRBV7-7; D: -; size: -; CDR3: CASSLDLPGEQYF; DNA: TGTGCTAGCAGTTTGGACCTTCCCGGGGAGCAGTACTTC
J: TRBJ2-3; V: TRBV5-1; D: TRBD2; size: once; CDR3: CASSSPQLRRLAGPRDTQYF; DNA: TGCGCCAGCAGCTCCCCCCAGTTACGGAGACTAGCGGGACCCCGGGATACGCAGTATTTT
J: TRBJ1-4; V: TRBV24-1; D: -; size: -; CDR3: CATSDSTGSEKLFF; DNA: TGTGCCACCAGTGATTCCACAGGGTCTGAAAAACTGTTTTTT
J: TRBJ2-3; V: TRBV20-1; D: TRBD1; size: -; CDR3: CSAQGVGYTQYF; DNA: TGCAGTGCTCAGGGGGTTGGGTATACGCAGTATTTT
J: TRBJ1-2; V: TRBV20-1; D: -; size: many; CDR3: CSARGGYGYTF; DNA: TGCAGTGCTAGAGGGGGATATGGCTACACCTTC
J: TRBJ1-2; V: TRBV29-1; D: -; size: many; CDR3: CSVEGGQDYGYTF; DNA: TGCAGCGTTGAAGGGGGGCAGGACTATGGCTACACCTTC
J: TRBJ1-1; V: TRBV29-1; D: -; size: -; CDR3: CSAAPGDVEAFF; DNA: TGCAGTGCTGCTCCGGGGGACGTTGAAGCTTTCTTT
J: TRBJ2-3; V: TRBV2; D: -; size: -; CDR3: CASSSAQGRGTDTQYF; DNA: TGTGCCAGCAGTTCCGCCCAGGGCCGGGGCACAGATACGCAGTATTTT
J: TRBJ1-4; V: TRBV24-1; D: -; size: many; CDR3: CATSDSMREKLFF; DNA: TGTGCCACCAGTGATTCTATGCGAGAAAAACTGTTTTTT
J: TRBJ2-2; V: TRBV6-5; D: -; size: -; CDR3: CASSYGRRANTGELFF; DNA: TGTGCCAGCAGTTACGGCCGCAGGGCGAACACCGGGGAGCTGTTTTTT
J: TRBJ2-2; V: TRBV20-1; D: TRBD2; size: -; CDR3: CSARDGLADTGELFF; DNA: TGCAGTGCTAGAGATGGACTAGCGGACACCGGGGAGCTGTTTTTT
J: TRBJ1-1; V: TRBV7-9; D: TRBD1; size: -; CDR3: CASLGGQENTEAFF; DNA: TGTGCCAGCTTGGGGGGACAGGAGAACACTGAAGCTTTCTTT
J: TRBJ2-6; V: TRBV4-2; D: -; size: -; CDR3: CASSRTGGSGANVLTF; DNA: TGTGCCAGCAGCCGAACCGGGGGTTCTGGGGCCAACGTCCTGACTTTC
J: TRBJ1-6; V: TRBV4-2; D: -; size: many; CDR3: CASSQDSTYNSPLHF; DNA: TGTGCCAGCAGCCAAGACAGCACCTATAATTCACCCCTCCACTTT
J: TRBJ1-2; V: TRBV20-1; D: -; size: many; CDR3: CSARVQVVDYTF; DNA: TGCAGTGCTAGAGTACAGGTGGTTGACTACACCTTC